The 21 T cell receptor beta chains presented below share a single source sample, sequenced in a study of T cell responses to AZD1222 COVID-19 vaccine. The repertoire was sequenced with immunoSEQ multiplex PCR; TCRdb's copy has only in-frame clones and lacks some. The sample records 100,000 to 150,000 clones, around 87% being singletons. Sample: peripheral blood, taken on day 0 of AZD1222 vaccination. These receptors all stem from an adult in good health.

The V gene is TRBV21-1, the J gene TRBJ2-5. TRBV21-1 constitutes a pseudogene. The CDR3 sequence is 13 residues long. The CDR3 here is CASSRARQETQYF. CDR3 sequence (DNA): TGTGCCAGCAGCAGGGCTAGACAAGAGACCCAGTACTTC.

The chain has TRBV5-1 and TRBJ2-5; 7 positions match TRBD1. CDR1 SGHRS and CDR2 YFSETQ come from the germline V gene. V lost 0 bases and J lost 4; bases outside the gene matches: 0. This CDR3 region has 13 residues. The CDR3 region is CASSLAGGETQYF. The CDR3 region has the DNA TGCGCCAGCAGCTTGGCAGGGGGAGAGACCCAGTACTTC.

The chain links TRBV19 to TRBJ2-7, with TRBD2 as a possible D gene (6 bases). CDR1 is LNHDA, CDR2 SQIVND, per germline (reference sequence). The V end lost 11 bases, the J end lost 0 bases, and 14 bases lay between the germline ends. The CDR3 sequence is 13 residues long. This CDR3 reads CAVSRDSSYEQYF. In nucleotides, the CDR3 is TGTGCCGTAAGCCGGGACTCCTCCTACGAGCAGTACTTC.

This clone was picked up one time. This sequence joins TRBV5-5 and TRBJ1-2; 7 bases match TRBD1. From germline, CDR1 is SGHKS and CDR2 YYEKEE (reference sequence). The CDR3 consists of 14 residues. V dropped 0 bases and J dropped 7; count of bases not matched to a gene: 6. The DNA of the CDR3 is TGTGCCAGCAGCTTGGGCACAGGGGTAGGTGGCTACACCTTC. This sequence encodes CASSLGTGVGGYTF. Complete variable domain (other parts from reference TRBV5-5 and TRBJ1-2): DAGVTQSPTHLIKTRGQQVTLRCSPISGHKSVSWYQQVLGQGPQFIFQYYEKEERGRGNFPDRFSARQFPNYSSELNVNALLLGDSALYLCASSLGTGVGGYTFGSGTRLTVV.

The chain employs TRBV9 and TRBJ1-1, with unresolved D. From germline, CDR1 is SGDLS and CDR2 YYNGEE. CDR3 length: 14 amino acids. With 0 bases removed from V and 0 bases from J, the gap between germline ends came to 6 bases. The CDR3 loop reads CASSVDPMNTEAFF. The DNA for the CDR3 is TGTGCCAGCAGCGTAGATCCGATGAACACTGAAGCTTTCTTT.

V usage is TRBV7-2 and J usage is TRBJ1-1; 7 bases are shared with TRBD1. The CDR3 spans 13 residues. Trimming at V came to 3 bases and at J to 6 bases, leaving 4 bases not matched to a gene. Germline lookup yields CDR1 SGHTA and CDR2 FQGNSA. The CDR3 DNA sequence: TGTGCCAGCAGCTTTATTCAGGGGGCTGAAGCTTTCTTT. It is translated as CASSFIQGAEAFF.

The rearrangement uses TRBV5-6 and TRBJ1-6; a weak D match, TRBD1 (5 bases). Germline CDR1 and CDR2: SGHDT and YYEEEE. Trimming took 1 base from V and 8 from J, leaving 7 bases between them. CDR3 length equals 13 residues. This CDR3 reads CASSLFRDSPLHF. The CDR3 DNA reads TGTGCCAGCAGCTTGTTCAGGGATTCACCCCTCCACTTT.

The table lists this clone with a count of one. The gene calls are TRBV4-1 and TRBJ2-7, with D perhaps assigned TRBD1 or TRBD2 (6 bases each). Germline V lookup: CDR1 MGHRA, CDR2 YSYEKL. Deletions cut 3 bases from V and 7 bases from J, with 16 bases between. The CDR3 length is 14 residues. As DNA, the CDR3 is TGCGCCAGCAGCCACACGGGGGCCATCCTGGAGCAGTACTTC. Protein: CASSHTGAILEQYF.

V and J are TRBV15 and TRBJ2-1; 9 bases are shared with TRBD2. Per germline, CDR1 LNHNV and CDR2 YYDKDF (reference sequence). The CDR3 consists of 15 residues. The V and J ends lost 1 base and 4 bases, in that order; junction bases with no gene match: 2. The CDR3 nucleotides are TGTGCCACCAGCAGAGTAGCGGGGGTATACAATGAGCAGTTCTTC. It yields the protein CATSRVAGVYNEQFF.

The gene calls are TRBV18 and TRBJ1-2, with D maybe TRBD1 (5 bases). From germline, CDR1 is KGHSH and CDR2 LQKENI. CDR3 length: 13 residues. Trimming stripped 2 bases from V and 5 bases from J, with 9 bases between. This chain's CDR3 is CASSPRAGYGYTF. The CDR3 bases are TGTGCCAGCTCACCAAGGGCAGGGTATGGCTACACCTTC.

For the CDR3, the DNA is TGTGCCAGCTCACCCAGGACAACAAACTACGAGCAGTACTTC. It codes for CASSPRTTNYEQYF. The chain combines TRBV18 with TRBJ2-7, with D possibly being TRBD1 (5 bases). V was shortened by 3 bases and J by 3 bases, with 12 bases between the two germline ends. This CDR3 is built from 14 residues. Germline CDR1 and CDR2: KGHSH and LQKENI.

This rearrangement joins TRBV12-3 or TRBV12-4 to TRBJ2-2; TRBD1 might be the D (5 bases). The CDR3 covers 12 residues. V lost 4 bases and J lost 6, with 6 bases in between. Here the CDR3 reads CASSSTAGELFF. The CDR3 DNA reads as TGTGCCAGCAGTTCGACAGCCGGGGAGCTGTTTTTT.

J is TRBJ1-3 and V is TRBV6-2 or TRBV6-3; D gene ambiguous. The CDR3 runs 18 residues. In germline, CDR1 is MNHEY, CDR2 SVGEGT. The V end lost 2 bases, the J end lost 4 bases, and 21 bases lay between the germline ends. CDR3 DNA sequence: TGTGCCAGCAGTTACGAAGGCCAAGTCCCTGTTGCGGGAAACACCATATATTTT. It specifies CASSYEGQVPVAGNTIYF.

CDR3 amino acids: CASSRGGFSNQPQHF. DNA for the CDR3: TGTGCCAGCAGCCGAGGGGGCTTTAGCAATCAGCCCCAGCATTTT. The chain has TRBV3-1 (or the pseudogene TRBV3-2) and TRBJ1-5, with 7 nucleotides matching TRBD1. CDR1 and CDR2 (germline): LGHDT, YNNKEL (reference sequence). Losses at the gene ends were 4 bases for V and 0 bases for J; bases not matched to a gene: 3. The CDR3 consists of 15 residues.

This sequence joins TRBV30 and TRBJ1-6, with unresolved D. CDR3 length: 14 amino acids. The V end lost 0 bases, the J end lost 4 bases, and 7 bases lay between the germline ends. Germline values: CDR1 GTSNPN, CDR2 SVGIG (reference sequence). The CDR3 here is CAWSVGLYNSPLHF. CDR3 coding DNA: TGTGCCTGGAGTGTAGGATTGTATAATTCACCCCTCCACTTT.

The J gene is TRBJ2-1, the V gene TRBV24-1; TRBD2 matches 9 bases. Germline trimming cut 4 bases from V and 5 bases from J; bases unmatched to any gene: 8. The CDR3 length is 16 residues. Germline V gene data show CDR1 as KGHDR and CDR2 as SFDVKD. The CDR3: CATSDRSGGPHNEQFF. The DNA for the CDR3 is TGTGCCACCAGTGACCGGAGCGGGGGGCCCCACAATGAGCAGTTCTTC.

This sequence joins TRBV12-3 or TRBV12-4 and TRBJ1-6; D call uncertain. The V end was cut by 6 bases, the J end by 11 bases, with 14 bases between. The CDR3 sequence is 13 residues long. This CDR3 reads CASSLGLETPLHF. The CDR3 DNA sequence: TGTGCCAGCAGCCTTGGCCTCGAAACACCCCTCCACTTT.

This chain connects TRBV28 to TRBJ1-5; D not certain. Germline assignment: CDR1 MDHEN and CDR2 SYDVKM. The CDR3 loop spans 13 amino acids. V shed 6 bases and J shed 2 bases, with 8 bases lying between them. CDR3 loop: CASRIDGNQPQHF. The CDR3 DNA is TGTGCCAGCAGAATAGACGGCAATCAGCCCCAGCATTTT.

This clone was observed a few times. The J gene is TRBJ1-6, the V gene TRBV5-4; 7 nucleotides line up with TRBD1. V was pared by 4 bases and J by 2 bases, with 3 bases of the junction left unmatched. The V gene's germline CDR1 is SGHNT and CDR2 YYREEE (reference sequence). The CDR3 spans 15 residues. The CDR3 region has the DNA TGTGCCAGCAGCCTGCAGGGGGCCTATAATTCACCCCTCCACTTT. It encodes CASSLQGAYNSPLHF.

The rearrangement links TRBV18 to TRBJ1-2, with D unclear. V lost 6 bases, J lost 8 bases, and 13 bases lay in between. This CDR3 comprises 12 residues. Germline V gives CDR1 KGHSH, CDR2 LQKENI. The CDR3 loop is CASSPAPGGYTF. DNA for the CDR3: TGTGCCAGCTCGCCGGCTCCGGGGGGCTACACCTTC.

The chain recombines TRBV6-1 with TRBJ1-1; no reliable D call. The CDR3 consists of 11 residues. Deletions cut 1 base from V and 7 bases from J, with 4 bases between. The germline gives CDR1 MNHNS, CDR2 SASEGT. The CDR3 here is CASSEVVEAFF. CDR3 DNA: TGTGCCAGCAGTGAAGTAGTTGAAGCTTTCTTT.